The next 28 T cell receptor beta chains were all read from a single sample in a study of blood T cell repertoires in COVID-19. Using immunoSEQ multiplex PCR, the repertoire was profiled, and TCRdb retains in-frame clones only, with some absent. The repertoire has hundreds of thousands of clones, 83% of them found once; the top ten carry 4.5% to 6.5%. Sequencing input: peripheral blood. These receptor sequences come from an elderly man with acute or convalescent COVID-19.

The rearrangement links TRBV6-4 to TRBJ1-4; D might be TRBD1 (6 bases). Germline-derived CDR1 and CDR2 are MRHNA and SNTAGT. The CDR3 totals 19 residues. V was shortened by 0 bases and J by 6 bases, with 23 bases between the two germline ends. CDR3 DNA: TGTGCCAGCAGTGACTCGAAGGGGCCGATCAAGGACAGTCATGAAAAACTGTTTTTT. Translating gives CASSDSKGPIKDSHEKLFF.

V is TRBV6-5 and J is TRBJ1-2; TRBD1 matches 9 bases. The CDR3 consists of 14 residues. Germline assignment: CDR1 MNHEY and CDR2 SVGAGI. V dropped 6 bases and J dropped 6; count of bases not matched to a gene: 8. The CDR3 DNA follows: TGTGCCAGCAGCAGGACAGGGGCGATCCATGGCTACACCTTC. As protein: CASSRTGAIHGYTF.

The V and J genes are TRBV19 and TRBJ2-5; D may be TRBD1 (5 bases). Germline V gene lookup returns CDR1 LNHDA and CDR2 SQIVND (reference sequence). This CDR3 has 14 amino acids. V gave up 7 bases and J gave up 1 base, with 13 bases separating them. CDR3 nucleotides: TGTGCCAGTAAAAGAGGACACCCCCAAGAGACCCAGTACTTC. Translated, it gives CASKRGHPQETQYF. Variable domain in full (rest from reference TRBV19 and TRBJ2-5): DGGITQSPKYLFRKEGQNVTLSCEQNLNHDAMYWYRQDPGQGLRLIYYSQIVNDFQKGDIAEGYSVSREKKESFPLTVTSAQKNPTAFYLCASKRGHPQETQYFGPGTRLLVL.

CDR3: CASKPTSSGNTIYF. In DNA, the CDR3 is TGTGCCAGCAAACCAACGAGCTCTGGAAACACCATATATTTT. V gene TRBV6-6 combines with J gene TRBJ1-3, with unresolved D. The CDR3 is made up of 14 amino acids. Germline CDR1 reads MNHNY; CDR2 reads SVGAGI (reference sequence). Trimming removed 7 bases from V and 0 bases from J, with 10 bases in between.

This clone occurred once. V is TRBV24-1 and J is TRBJ1-6, with D possibly TRBD1 on 5 matching bases. The V gene's germline CDR1 is KGHDR and CDR2 SFDVKD. The CDR3 length is 14 residues. V was cut by 9 bases and J by 6 bases, with 14 bases left in between. CDR3 nucleotide sequence: TGTGCCACCGGTGCTGGGGGAGGTAATTCACCCCTCCACTTT. Protein: CATGAGGGNSPLHF.

The chain joins TRBV30 to TRBJ2-7; 7 bases align to TRBD1. Germline V gene lookup returns CDR1 GTSNPN and CDR2 SVGIG (reference sequence). The CDR3 length is 15 residues. The junction had 9 bases not matched to a gene; V was cut back by 2 bases and J by 2 bases. The CDR3 sequence: CAWSPGTVTPYEQYF. DNA for the CDR3: TGTGCCTGGAGTCCAGGGACAGTAACCCCCTACGAGCAGTACTTC.

CDR3 nucleotide sequence: TGTGCCAGCAGCATATTCCCTGAAGCTTTCTTT. Translated, it gives CASSIFPEAFF. This sequence joins TRBV5-8 and TRBJ1-1; D gene ambiguous. CDR3 size: 11 residues. Germline V CDR1 and CDR2: SGHTS, YDEGEE. Trimming took 4 bases from V and 6 from J, leaving 7 bases between them.

The gene calls are TRBV2 and TRBJ2-7; unclear D gene. Trimming cost V 5 bases and J 6 bases, with 11 bases left between them. Germline CDR1 and CDR2: SNHLY and FYNNEI. This CDR3 has 12 residues. The CDR3 here is CASSTIRSEQYF. The DNA of the CDR3 is TGTGCCAGCAGTACAATACGATCCGAGCAGTACTTC.

This sequence joins TRBV6-1 and TRBJ1-1, with 12 bases lining up with TRBD1. Germline loops: CDR1 MNHNS, CDR2 SASEGT. The CDR3 contains 17 residues. The V and J ends lost 4 bases and 5 bases, in that order; junction bases with no gene match: 11. DNA of the CDR3: TGTGCCAGCAGTGTAAACCGGGACAGGGGGCTGAGAACTGAAGCTTTCTTT. It codes for CASSVNRDRGLRTEAFF.

The V gene is TRBV3-1 (or the pseudogene TRBV3-2), the J gene TRBJ2-3, with 8 nucleotides matching TRBD2. Trimming at V came to 6 bases and at J to 6 bases, leaving 14 bases not matched to a gene. The germline V gene has CDR1 LGHDT and CDR2 YNNKEL (reference sequence). CDR3 length: 16 amino acids. CDR3 in DNA: TGTGCCAGCAGTCGACCCCCGCGGGGGGCGTGGGATACGCAGTATTTT. It yields the protein CASSRPPRGAWDTQYF.

V gene TRBV18 combines with J gene TRBJ2-3, with 12 nucleotides matching TRBD1. The V gene's germline CDR1 is KGHSH and CDR2 LQKENI. Trimming cost V 3 bases and J 4 bases; bases outside gene matches: 5. This CDR3 is built from 16 residues. The CDR3, as DNA: TGTGCCAGCTCACCTCTCGGGACAGGGGGCGCAGATACGCAGTATTTT. Translated, it gives CASSPLGTGGADTQYF.

The CDR3 reads CASRITGMSTDTQYF. The CDR3 DNA reads as TGTGCCAGCAGGATAACAGGGATGAGCACAGATACGCAGTATTTT. The chain links TRBV6-6 to TRBJ2-3, with D possibly matching TRBD1 (6 bases). The V gene lost 6 bases and the J gene lost 0 bases, with 13 bases spanning the gap. Germline V gene sequence: CDR1 MNHNY, CDR2 SVGAGI (reference sequence). The CDR3 totals 15 residues.

J is TRBJ1-4 and V is TRBV12-3 or TRBV12-4, with TRBD1 matching over 7 bases. This CDR3 is 13 amino acids long. The J segment lost 4 bases and the V segment lost 10 bases, leaving 6 bases of the junction unmatched. The CDR3 DNA reads TGTGCCACAAGAACAGGGGTTAATGAAAAACTGTTTTTT. It encodes CATRTGVNEKLFF.

The V and J genes are TRBV5-4 and TRBJ1-3; 11 nucleotides agree with TRBD1. V lost 4 bases and J lost 5; bases outside the gene matches: 5. The V gene's germline CDR1 is SGHNT and CDR2 YYREEE (reference sequence). There are 15 residues in the CDR3. CDR3 in DNA: TGTGCCAGCAGCAGGGGACAGGGGGATAGAAACACCATATATTTT. This sequence encodes CASSRGQGDRNTIYF.

The rearrangement links TRBV12-3 or TRBV12-4 to TRBJ2-7, with D possibly being TRBD1 (5 bases). This CDR3 has 13 residues. Trimming took off 6 bases at V and 4 bases at J, with 13 bases between the two ends. CDR3 in amino acids: CASSPDNRYEQYF. Here the CDR3 DNA reads TGTGCCAGCAGCCCTGACAACAGGTACGAGCAGTACTTC.

This clone was seen a few times. V gene TRBV19 combines with J gene TRBJ1-5; perhaps TRBD1 as D (5 bases). V lost 3 bases, J lost 2 bases, and 8 bases lay in between. The germline gives CDR1 LNHDA, CDR2 SQIVND (reference sequence). The CDR3 consists of 14 residues. CDR3 sequence: CASSIRVRNQPQHF. DNA for the CDR3: TGTGCCAGTAGTATCAGGGTGCGCAATCAGCCCCAGCATTTT.

The chain carries TRBV4-2 and TRBJ2-6, with 10 nucleotides matching TRBD2. The V gene end was trimmed by 0 bases and the J gene end by 0 bases; junction bases not matched to a gene: 14. Per the germline V gene, CDR1 is LGHNA and CDR2 is YNFKEQ. This CDR3 has 22 amino acids. CDR3 sequence reads: CASSQDGYLAGVSPSGANVLTF. The CDR3 bases are TGTGCCAGCAGCCAAGATGGGTACCTAGCGGGAGTGTCACCCTCTGGGGCCAACGTCCTGACTTTC.

This CDR3 reads CASKRLAGAQAKNIQYF. CDR3 DNA sequence: TGTGCCAGTAAAAGGCTAGCGGGGGCCCAAGCCAAAAACATTCAGTACTTC. J is TRBJ2-4 and V is TRBV19; TRBD2 aligns across 10 bases. The V and J ends lost 7 bases and 0 bases, in that order; junction bases with no gene match: 9. Per germline, CDR1 LNHDA and CDR2 SQIVND (reference sequence). The CDR3 contains 17 residues.

V is TRBV18 and J is TRBJ2-7; a weak D match, TRBD1 (6 bases). Germline CDR1 and CDR2: KGHSH and LQKENI. This CDR3 is 15 amino acids long. V dropped 0 bases and J dropped 3 bases, with 12 bases sitting between them. The CDR3 region is CASSPPGGEGYEQYF. The CDR3 nucleotides read TGTGCCAGCTCACCACCAGGGGGAGAGGGCTACGAGCAGTACTTC.

This rearrangement joins TRBV10-1 to TRBJ2-7, with D hard to call. Germline lookup yields CDR1 WNHNN and CDR2 SYGVQD (reference sequence). Trimming stripped 2 bases from V and 6 bases from J, with 14 bases between. The CDR3 length is 14 residues. CDR3 sequence (DNA): TGCGCCAGCAGTGAGCCTGGAAGCAACAGCGAGCAGTACTTC. It yields the protein CASSEPGSNSEQYF.

CDR3 in amino acids: CASRPPGQGDQPQHF. In DNA form, the CDR3 reads TGTGCCAGCAGACCTCCCGGACAGGGGGATCAGCCCCAGCATTTT. This chain links TRBV28 with TRBJ1-5, with 10 bases that match TRBD1. CDR1 is MDHEN and CDR2 is SYDVKM in the germline V gene. J was trimmed by 5 bases and V by 6 bases; bases with no gene match: 7. The CDR3 has 15 residues.

The table lists this clone with a count of one. The chain employs TRBV19 and TRBJ2-7, with 9 bases lining up with TRBD1. CDR1 LNHDA and CDR2 SQIVND come from the germline V gene (reference sequence). The J segment lost 0 bases and the V segment lost 5 bases, leaving 8 bases of the junction unmatched. CDR3 length: 16 amino acids. CDR3 nucleotides: TGTGCCAGTAGTCCCCGGACAGGGGCCTTCTCCTACGAGCAGTACTTC. Its translation: CASSPRTGAFSYEQYF.

The chain couples TRBV24-1 to TRBJ1-5; 9 bases match TRBD1. V trimming: 11 bases; J trimming: 5 bases; junction bases outside the gene matches: 6. The CDR3 extends over 13 amino acids. The germline V gene encodes CDR1 KGHDR and CDR2 SFDVKD. The DNA of the CDR3 is TGTGCCATCGGACAGGGGAGCCATCAGCCCCAGCATTTT. This gives the protein CAIGQGSHQPQHF.

This chain links TRBV5-1 with TRBJ2-1; 10 nucleotides match TRBD2. Losses at the gene ends were 4 bases for V and 6 bases for J; bases not matched to a gene: 1. Germline V lookup: CDR1 SGHRS, CDR2 YFSETQ. The CDR3 is made up of 13 amino acids. CDR3 sequence (DNA): TGCGCCAGCAGCGCTAGCGGGAGCAATGAGCAGTTCTTC. Its protein product is CASSASGSNEQFF.

This clone was recorded a few times. CDR3 sequence reads: CASSLLSGTTYNEQFF. The CDR3 nucleotides read TGTGCCAGCAGCCTCCTCTCCGGGACTACCTACAATGAGCAGTTCTTC. The chain links TRBV7-3 to TRBJ2-1, with 7 bases that match TRBD2. Germline-derived CDR1 and CDR2 are SGHTA and FQGTGA. Trimming took 5 bases from V and 2 from J; bases not matched to a gene: 9. CDR3 size: 16 residues.

The V gene is TRBV19, the J gene TRBJ1-2; D is unresolved. The CDR3 runs 14 residues. Trimming shortened V by 8 bases and J by 4 bases, and 17 bases separated the two germline ends. Per germline, CDR1 LNHDA and CDR2 SQIVND (reference sequence). The CDR3 DNA is TGTGCCAGTCGTCCGGGATCCGTACGCTATGGCTACACCTTC. Translating it yields CASRPGSVRYGYTF.

The gene calls are TRBV9 and TRBJ2-7, with D perhaps matching TRBD1 (5 bases). The length of the CDR3 is 15 residues. Deletions cut 2 bases from V and 5 bases from J, with 17 bases between. CDR1 and CDR2 from the germline V gene are SGDLS and YYNGEE. The CDR3 DNA sequence: TGTGCCAGCAGCGTCACACCTCAGGGATTTGACGAGCAGTACTTC. Protein: CASSVTPQGFDEQYF.

This clone has more than one count but fewer than ten. The CDR3 nucleotides are TGTGCCACCAGTGACTACTACGGCGAGCAGTACTTC. It codes for CATSDYYGEQYF. The J gene is TRBJ2-7, the V gene TRBV24-1; D gene uncertain. Trimming took 4 bases from V and 6 from J, leaving 9 bases between them. Germline lookup yields CDR1 KGHDR and CDR2 SFDVKD. The CDR3 loop spans 12 amino acids.